This T cell receptor beta chain was recovered during a study of cytotoxic CD8 clonotypes in ibrutinib-treated CLL. Across the whole study: There were about 11 relapsed/refractory patients and about 15 treatment-naive patients, and 17 to 18 were IGHV unmutated. Study-level points and caveats: Contraction or stability on treatment characterized the public clonotypes, which were uncommon.

This CDR3 is built from 16 residues. Frozen PBMC stocks contributed around 2 micrograms of genomic DNA to the TCR beta libraries. This clone came up a few times. Antigen specificity is unknown. Depth targeted 1 in 200,000 to 1 in 1 million T cells, averaging 10x coverage per clonotype. TCRdb's copy holds only in-frame clones and misses some; the assay was immunoSEQ multiplex PCR. The repertoire holds hundreds of thousands of clones, with 79% as singletons. The chain links TRBV21-1 to TRBJ2-1; the listed D gene, TRBD2, was not tested against the DNA. TRBV21-1 is a documented pseudogene. The sample in question was PBMCs, obtained after 12 months of ibrutinib treatment. This TCR came from a human donor with chronic lymphocytic leukemia. The CDR3 coding sequence is TGTGCCAGCAGCGTCCCCGGGGGGGAGCGGATGAATGAGCAGTTCTTC. Translating gives CASSVPGGERMNEQFF.